The present T cell receptor (beta chain) was sequenced within a study of control samples from healthy donors and cancer patients. Sequenced by immunoSEQ multiplex PCR; TCRdb stores in-frame clones only, minus some. This table holds around 99,000 clones, around nine tenths found once. The sample taken for sequencing was blood. This receptor was obtained from a woman between 45 and 60 years old in good health.

CDR3 loop: CASSLGRRAEAFF. Written as DNA, the CDR3 is TGCGCCAGCAGCTTGGGACGCCGGGCTGAAGCTTTCTTT. The V and J genes are TRBV5-1 and TRBJ1-1; D is unclear. V lost 0 bases to trimming and J lost 6 bases, with 9 bases between them. This CDR3 is built from 13 residues. Germline V CDR1 and CDR2: SGHRS, YFSETQ.